This TCR beta chain was obtained from a study of response to subunit inactivated influenza vaccine (dated by TCRdb to between 2017 and 2018). For the study in its entirety: Deep quantitative profiling of the T cell receptor repertoire was used in the study to follow responses to a trivalent subunit inactivated influenza vaccine. What the study reported, not specific to this receptor: The authors suggested that each seasonal influenza vaccination may recruit only a limited number of new T cells.

The receptor library was made with RT-PCR. Sequenced using an Illumina HiSeq 2500. TCRdb trimmed public reads at Q25 via fastp, called clones via MiXCR and kept in-frame beta chains. Merged by CDR3 protein, the rows form single entries marked with the most common genes and DNA. Here the sample has more than 200,000 distinct CDR3 sequences; 9% to 15% occur a single time. The ten most abundant clones make up 7.8% of the sample. In regard to this clonotype: Its antigen remains undetermined. No much larger clonotype is one base removed from it; base qualities were not supplied.

Trimming takes 2 bases from V and 4 bases from J, and the germline ends sit 8 bases apart. The CDR3 runs 13 residues from the cysteine to the phenylalanine. The entry retains the CDR3 DNA only, 39 bases that are in frame from base 1. The germline V gene gives CDR1 as SGHRS and CDR2 as YFSETQ. The sample in question was non-naive T cells sorted from PBMCs, obtained less than 15 days before vaccination. The cell subset or site tag for this specimen amounts to: memory T cell fraction. The chain joins TRBV5-1 to TRBJ2-3, with the identity of the D gene unclear. The sequence came from a man aged 45 to 65 who received an inactivated influenza vaccine. Donor details come from another sample of the same person, matched by shared clones. The DNA sequence is as follows: TGCGCCAGCAGCTTTGAGTCGGCAGATACGCAGTATTTT. It specifies CASSFESADTQYF. Here the CDR3 is joined to the reference TRBV5-1 and TRBJ2-3 genes, and the full variable domain is: KAGVTQTPRYLIKTRGQQVTLSCSPISGHRSVSWYQQTPGQGLQFLFEYFSETQRNKGNFPGRFSGRQFSNSRSEMNVSTLELGDSALYLCASSFESADTQYFGPGTRLTVL.